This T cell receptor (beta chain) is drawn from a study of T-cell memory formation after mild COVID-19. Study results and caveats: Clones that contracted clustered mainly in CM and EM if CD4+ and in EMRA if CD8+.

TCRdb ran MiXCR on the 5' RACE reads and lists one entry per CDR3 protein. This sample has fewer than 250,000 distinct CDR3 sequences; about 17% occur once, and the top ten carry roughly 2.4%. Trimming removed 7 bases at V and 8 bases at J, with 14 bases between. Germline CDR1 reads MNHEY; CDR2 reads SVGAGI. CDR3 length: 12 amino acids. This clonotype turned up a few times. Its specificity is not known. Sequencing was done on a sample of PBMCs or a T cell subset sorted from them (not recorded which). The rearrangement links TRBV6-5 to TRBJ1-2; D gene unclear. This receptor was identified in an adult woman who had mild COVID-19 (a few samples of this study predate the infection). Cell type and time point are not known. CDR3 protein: CASTSNRDGYTF. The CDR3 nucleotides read TGTGCCAGCACCTCCAACAGAGACGGCTACACCTTC.